The 10 T cell receptor beta chains reported below all come from one sample, sequenced in a study of early T cells in non-severe SARS-CoV-2 infection. TCRdb independently ran MiXCR on the 5' RACE reads; one entry per CDR3 protein. The sample holds 51,000 or so distinct CDR3 sequences, approximately 9.9% seen once. Sample: whole blood. These receptor sequences come from an adult who was a healthcare worker with PCR-confirmed SARS-CoV-2 infection or an uninfected control (not recorded which).

Many counts were recorded for this clonotype. The chain joins TRBV19 to TRBJ1-5; D perhaps matches TRBD1 (6 bases). V gave up 2 bases and J gave up 4 bases, with 15 bases separating them. The CDR3 runs to 16 residues. Per the germline V gene, CDR1 is LNHDA and CDR2 is SQIVND (reference sequence). The CDR3 region is CASSISRQGRNQPQHF. The CDR3 DNA reads as TGTGCCAGTAGTATAAGTCGGCAGGGGAGGAATCAGCCCCAGCATTTT.

The V gene is TRBV4-3, the J gene TRBJ2-5, with D perhaps matching TRBD1 (7 bases). Germline lookup yields CDR1 LGHNA and CDR2 YSLEER. The CDR3 runs 14 residues. The germline V and J ends were trimmed by 3 bases and 5 bases, with 13 bases remaining between them. CDR3 nucleotide sequence: TGCGCCAGCAGCCAGTGGGACAGCGGGGAGACCCAGTACTTC. The encoded protein is CASSQWDSGETQYF.

In its sample, this clonotype was seen many times. This chain links TRBV5-4 with TRBJ2-5; D is unresolved. V dropped 4 bases and J dropped 1 base, with 11 bases sitting between them. The germline V gene has CDR1 SGHNT and CDR2 YYREEE (reference sequence). The CDR3 is 14 amino acids. CDR3 coding DNA: TGTGCCAGCAGCGCGGTTGGAGTCCAAGAGACCCAGTACTTC. It specifies CASSAVGVQETQYF.

This clonotype appeared many times. J is TRBJ1-2 and V is TRBV10-3, with TRBD1 matching 10 bases. CDR1 and CDR2 from the germline V gene are ENHRY and SYGVKD. V lost 4 bases, J lost 8 bases, and 7 bases stayed unmatched. The CDR3 has 14 residues. The CDR3 DNA reads TGTGCCATCAGTGCGCCGGGACAGGGGTTCGGCTACACCTTC. As protein: CAISAPGQGFGYTF.

The chain couples TRBV28 to TRBJ1-1; D remains unclear. V gave up 2 bases and J gave up 4 bases, with 11 bases separating them. The CDR3 is 14 amino acids. Germline assignment: CDR1 MDHEN and CDR2 SYDVKM. The CDR3 nucleotides are TGTGCCAGCAGTTTAGGCGCGCGGGGCACTGAAGCTTTCTTT. Residues: CASSLGARGTEAFF.

This clonotype appeared many times. In nucleotides, the CDR3 is TGCAGGGAACCGGGACCCTGGAGGAGGGAGCAGTACTTC. Encoded protein: CREPGPWRREQYF. The chain employs TRBV20-1 and TRBJ2-7; either TRBD1 or TRBD2 may fit D (5 bases each). Germline V gene data show CDR1 as DFQATT and CDR2 as SNEGSKA (reference sequence). This CDR3 has 13 amino acids.

The chain has TRBV4-2 and TRBJ1-6; D not certain. Per germline, CDR1 LGHNA and CDR2 YNFKEQ. V was cut by 3 bases and J by 11 bases, with 32 bases left in between. The CDR3 length is 20 residues. The CDR3 DNA reads TGTGCCAGCAGCCACGGGGTCGTTGTTCTGTCCGATACCCTCAAGACACCCCTCCACTTT. Translated, it gives CASSHGVVVLSDTLKTPLHF.

This clonotype has a handful of counts. The chain couples TRBV7-3 to TRBJ2-5, with 7 bases that match TRBD1. The CDR3 covers 13 residues. Per germline, CDR1 SGHTA and CDR2 FQGTGA. The V segment lost 6 bases and the J segment 5 bases; nucleotides outside the gene matches: 6. The DNA of the CDR3 is TGTGCCAGCAGTAAGGGGGCAGGGGAGACCCAGTACTTC. Translating gives CASSKGAGETQYF. The full variable domain, completed using reference TRBV7-3 and TRBJ2-5, is GAGVSQTPSNKVTEKGKYVELRCDPISGHTALYWYRQSLGQGPEFLIYFQGTGAADDSGLPNDRFFAVRPEGSVSTLKIQRTERGDSAVYLCASSKGAGETQYFGPGTRLLVL.

This clonotype has only a few counts. The rearrangement uses TRBV15 and TRBJ1-2, with D unclear. The ends were cut back, 2 bases at V and 3 bases at J, with 16 bases in the middle. The germline V gene encodes CDR1 LNHNV and CDR2 YYDKDF (reference sequence). The CDR3 extends over 16 amino acids. Here the CDR3 DNA reads TGTGCCACCAGCAGAACCCAACGTCTGCTCGACTATGGCTACACCTTC. This codes for CATSRTQRLLDYGYTF.

This clonotype has a count of ten or more. This chain joins TRBV18 and TRBJ1-6, with D possibly matching TRBD1 (5 bases). Between the trimmed V and J ends, which lost 3 bases and 7 bases, there was a span of 10 bases. The CDR3 spans 14 residues. CDR1 and CDR2 (germline): KGHSH, LQKENI. Here the CDR3 DNA reads TGTGCCAGCTCACCCGGGGGGGAGAATTCACCCCTCCACTTT. This codes for CASSPGGENSPLHF.